The T cell receptor beta chain described here comes from a study of blood T cell repertoires in COVID-19. A case of COVID-19 had been met by exposed participants within 2 weeks before study entry. Authors' analysis steps: Reference gene primers were amplified, and this amplification served to estimate nucleated cell counts. Here immunoSEQ multiplex PCR was the method, and the copy in TCRdb shows in-frame clones only, minus some. V and J calls and clone size follow that table, whereas D and trimming were derived from the DNA. The profile shows about 310,000 clones, around 84% of them singletons. CDR1 and CDR2 (germline): KGHSH, LQKENI. Trimming cost V 1 base and J 3 bases; bases outside gene matches: 9. This CDR3 has 17 amino acids.

The clonotype comes from a woman younger than 45 who had been exposed to COVID-19. This chain joins TRBV18 and TRBJ1-1, with TRBD1 identical over 9 bases. The sample consisted of PBMCs or T cells enriched from blood (not recorded which). The CDR3 nucleotides read TGTGCCAGCTCACCACGGGGACAGGGAGGGGTTTACACTGAAGCTTTCTTT. Amino acids: CASSPRGQGGVYTEAFF.